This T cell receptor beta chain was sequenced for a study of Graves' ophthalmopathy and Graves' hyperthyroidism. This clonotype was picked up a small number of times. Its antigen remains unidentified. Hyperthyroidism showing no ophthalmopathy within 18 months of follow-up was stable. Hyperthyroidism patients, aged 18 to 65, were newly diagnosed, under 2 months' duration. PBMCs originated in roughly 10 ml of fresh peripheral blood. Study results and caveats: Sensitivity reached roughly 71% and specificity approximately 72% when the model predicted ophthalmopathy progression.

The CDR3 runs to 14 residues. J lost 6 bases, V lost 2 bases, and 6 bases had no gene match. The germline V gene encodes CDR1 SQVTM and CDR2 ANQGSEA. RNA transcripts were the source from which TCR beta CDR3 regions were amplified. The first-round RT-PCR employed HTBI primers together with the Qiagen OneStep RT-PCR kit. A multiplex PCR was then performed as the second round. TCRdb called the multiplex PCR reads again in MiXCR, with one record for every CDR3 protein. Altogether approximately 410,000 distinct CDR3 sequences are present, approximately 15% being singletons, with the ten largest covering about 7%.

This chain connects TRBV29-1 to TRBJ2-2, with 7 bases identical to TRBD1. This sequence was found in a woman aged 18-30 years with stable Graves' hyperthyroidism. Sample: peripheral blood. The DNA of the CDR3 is TGCAGCGTTGAAATAGGGCAGGGGGCCGGGGAGCTGTTTTTT. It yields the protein CSVEIGQGAGELFF.